One and the same sample provided the 20 T cell receptor beta chains below, sequenced in a study of naive and memory T cell subsets. TCR cDNA received a 3' ligated oligonucleotide that carried a UMI. Amplification of ligated cDNA took four PCR rounds with SP2 and nested alpha and beta constant primers. TCRdb independently ran MiXCR on the 5' RACE reads; one entry per CDR3 protein. The table lists roughly 62,000 distinct CDR3 sequences, more than 6.5% of them singletons. These receptors were taken from a female donor in good health.

The genes are TRBV12-3 or TRBV12-4 and TRBJ1-6; 7 bases are a match to TRBD1. The CDR3 is made up of 19 amino acids. J lost 6 bases, V lost 6 bases, and 20 bases had no gene match. The CDR3 here is CASSQVAPTGTSPNSPLHF. CDR3 nucleotides: TGTGCCAGCAGCCAGGTTGCCCCGACAGGGACCTCCCCTAATTCACCCCTCCACTTT.

V usage is TRBV19 and J usage is TRBJ1-5, with TRBD1 matching 11 bases. The V segment lost 6 bases and the J segment 5 bases; nucleotides outside the gene matches: 12. CDR1 LNHDA and CDR2 SQIVND come from the germline V gene (reference sequence). The CDR3 consists of 17 residues. CDR3 nucleotides: TGTGCCAGTAGCCGGAGACCGGGACAGGGGGTTGATCAGCCCCAGCATTTT. Residues: CASSRRPGQGVDQPQHF.

The sample holds many counts of this clonotype. The genes are TRBV6-4 and TRBJ1-2, with TRBD1 matching 7 bases. Germline V gene lookup returns CDR1 MRHNA and CDR2 SNTAGT. V dropped 6 bases and J dropped 0; count of bases not matched to a gene: 4. CDR3 length: 14 residues. CDR3 sequence reads: CASSPGGTNYGYTF. The CDR3 nucleotides are TGTGCCAGCAGCCCAGGGGGGACTAACTATGGCTACACCTTC.

There are a few counts of this clonotype. The J gene is TRBJ2-5, the V gene TRBV20-1; possible D gene TRBD2, 5 bases. Germline CDR1 is DFQATT and CDR2 is SNEGSKA (reference sequence). Deletions cut 2 bases from V and 1 base from J, with 23 bases between. CDR3 size: 18 residues. This CDR3 reads CSARHRSERWLGQETQYF. The DNA for the CDR3 is TGCAGTGCTAGACATCGATCCGAGCGGTGGCTAGGCCAAGAGACCCAGTACTTC.

The chain uses TRBV19 and TRBJ1-1, with D perhaps matching TRBD1 (5 bases). CDR1 and CDR2 (germline): LNHDA, SQIVND (reference sequence). CDR3 length: 16 residues. Trimming cost V 5 bases and J 1 base, with 17 bases left between them. This CDR3 reads CASSHSAGGENTEAFF. DNA for the CDR3: TGTGCCAGTAGTCACTCGGCGGGGGGGGAGAACACTGAAGCTTTCTTT.

Many counts were recorded for this clonotype. This chain uses TRBV27 with TRBJ2-2; no firm D call. This CDR3 is built from 14 residues. The germline CDR1 and CDR2 sequences are MNHEY and SMNVEV (reference sequence). V lost 0 bases and J lost 6, with 8 bases in between. The CDR3 DNA follows: TGTGCCAGCAGTTTATCTTCGGTTCCCGGGGAGCTGTTTTTT. It specifies CASSLSSVPGELFF.

This clonotype has at least ten counts. V gene TRBV18 combines with J gene TRBJ1-1; D is undetermined. Germline V gene lookup returns CDR1 KGHSH and CDR2 LQKENI. V lost 4 bases to trimming and J lost 3 bases, with 12 bases between them. CDR3 length equals 14 residues. The CDR3 sequence: CASSQNPGDTEAFF. The CDR3 region has the DNA TGTGCCAGCTCACAGAACCCCGGGGACACTGAAGCTTTCTTT. Filled out from reference TRBV18 and TRBJ1-1, the complete variable domain reads NAGVMQNPRHLVRRRGQEARLRCSPMKGHSHVYWYRQLPEEGLKFMVYLQKENIIDESGMPKERFSAEFPKEGPSILRIQQVVRGDSAAYFCASSQNPGDTEAFFGQGTRLTVV.

This clonotype was seen only a few times. The chain is built from TRBV12-3 or TRBV12-4 and TRBJ2-1, with 9 positions matching TRBD2. This CDR3 is built from 17 residues. The ends lost 5 bases at V and 12 bases at J; junction bases unmatched: 20. CDR3 loop: CASSPRQGTSSLVGQFF. The CDR3, as DNA: TGTGCCAGCAGTCCTCGTCAGGGGACTAGCAGTCTGGTAGGGCAGTTCTTC.

The chain is built from TRBV12-3 or TRBV12-4 and TRBJ1-5, with unresolved D. V lost 4 bases and J lost 1, with 11 bases in between. This CDR3 has 15 residues. The CDR3 here is CASSYGLRSNQPQHF. The CDR3 DNA reads as TGTGCCAGCAGTTACGGACTCCGCAGCAATCAGCCCCAGCATTTT.

This clonotype has just a few counts. This chain links TRBV5-1 with TRBJ2-7, with D possibly being TRBD1 (8 bases). V lost 3 bases, J lost 2 bases, and 15 bases lay in between. In germline, CDR1 is SGHRS, CDR2 YFSETQ. The length of the CDR3 is 15 residues. The CDR3, as DNA: TGCGCCAGCAGCTGGGGGGGACAGGCAACCTACGAGCAGTACTTC. This sequence encodes CASSWGGQATYEQYF.

The V gene is TRBV29-1, the J gene TRBJ2-7; TRBD1 might be the D (8 bases). Trimming stripped 7 bases from V and 6 bases from J, with 19 bases between. The CDR3 spans 13 residues. Germline-derived CDR1 and CDR2 are SQVTM and ANQGSEA. CDR3 amino acids: CSAAQGERGEQYF. As DNA, the CDR3 is TGCAGCGCGGCACAGGGGGAGCGGGGCGAGCAGTACTTC.

J is TRBJ1-5 and V is TRBV12-3 or TRBV12-4; 10 bases match TRBD1. CDR3 length equals 15 residues. Germline trimming cut 6 bases from V and 7 bases from J; bases unmatched to any gene: 9. The DNA of the CDR3 is TGTGCCAGCAGACCCGGGACAGGGGTGTTACAGCCCCAGCATTTT. It is translated as CASRPGTGVLQPQHF.

This clonotype was seen more than once but under ten times. CDR3 sequence (DNA): TGTGCCAGTGCACTCCGGGCACCCCCCATGAACACTGAAGCTTTCTTT. It yields the protein CASALRAPPMNTEAFF. This chain uses TRBV27 with TRBJ1-1, with unresolved D. This CDR3 is built from 16 residues. Germline V CDR1 and CDR2: MNHEY, SMNVEV (reference sequence). The V end was cut by 9 bases, the J end by 0 bases, with 20 bases between.

There are a few counts of this clonotype. CDR3 sequence reads: CASSQDFPRTAKNIQYF. CDR3 DNA: TGCGCCAGCAGCCAAGATTTCCCTCGGACAGCCAAAAACATTCAGTACTTC. The chain joins TRBV4-1 to TRBJ2-4; D not resolved. The V end lost 0 bases, the J end lost 0 bases, and 12 bases lay between the germline ends. Germline V CDR1 and CDR2: MGHRA, YSYEKL. This CDR3 has 17 amino acids.

The table lists this clonotype with a few counts. This rearrangement joins TRBV10-2 to TRBJ2-3; no clear D. Trimming took 4 bases from V and 1 from J, leaving 12 bases between them. The CDR3 contains 15 residues. Per germline, CDR1 WSHSY and CDR2 SAAADI. CDR3 nucleotides: TGCGCCAGCAGTGGGAGTATGTCTGGCACAGATACGCAGTATTTT. Amino acid sequence: CASSGSMSGTDTQYF.

The chain recombines TRBV5-1 with TRBJ2-1; 13 nucleotides match TRBD2. Trimming removed 4 bases from V and 0 bases from J; junction bases left unmatched: 13. CDR3 length equals 20 residues. Per the germline V gene, CDR1 is SGHRS and CDR2 is YFSETQ. In DNA, the CDR3 is TGCGCCAGCAGCATCCGTCCCGGGACTAGCGGGGTGGGCTCCTACAATGAGCAGTTCTTC. Amino acids: CASSIRPGTSGVGSYNEQFF.

This clonotype was detected only a few times. J is TRBJ2-7 and V is TRBV20-1, with D unresolved. Germline lookup yields CDR1 DFQATT and CDR2 SNEGSKA (reference sequence). V was trimmed by 1 base and J by 3 bases, leaving 10 bases between them. The CDR3 has 13 amino acids. The CDR3 DNA sequence: TGCAGTGCTAGAGGGACCTTTGACTACGAGCAGTACTTC. This encodes CSARGTFDYEQYF.

This clonotype was observed a handful of times. The V and J genes are TRBV20-1 and TRBJ1-3, with D unclear. Trimming cost V 3 bases and J 4 bases, with 13 bases left between them. Germline CDR1 DFQATT, CDR2 SNEGSKA (reference sequence). This CDR3 region has 14 residues. CDR3 sequence: CSAREGAGGNTIYF. CDR3 nucleotide sequence: TGCAGTGCTAGGGAGGGAGCTGGAGGAAACACCATATATTTT.

In its sample, this clonotype was seen a few times. The gene calls are TRBV4-1 and TRBJ1-2; 8 bases are shared with TRBD1. The CDR3 contains 16 residues. V dropped 3 bases and J dropped 8; count of bases not matched to a gene: 14. The germline V gene encodes CDR1 MGHRA and CDR2 YSYEKL. The CDR3 protein is CASSHSEARGLGGYTF. CDR3 bases: TGCGCCAGCAGCCACTCCGAGGCCAGGGGGCTAGGGGGCTACACCTTC.

V and J are TRBV7-9 and TRBJ1-1; TRBD1 aligns across 8 bases. Trimming removed 2 bases from V and 4 bases from J; junction bases left unmatched: 3. Per the germline V gene, CDR1 is SEHNR and CDR2 is FQNEAQ (reference sequence). CDR3 length: 14 amino acids. CDR3: CASSLQQGATEAFF. The CDR3 region has the DNA TGTGCCAGCAGCTTACAGCAGGGGGCCACTGAAGCTTTCTTT.